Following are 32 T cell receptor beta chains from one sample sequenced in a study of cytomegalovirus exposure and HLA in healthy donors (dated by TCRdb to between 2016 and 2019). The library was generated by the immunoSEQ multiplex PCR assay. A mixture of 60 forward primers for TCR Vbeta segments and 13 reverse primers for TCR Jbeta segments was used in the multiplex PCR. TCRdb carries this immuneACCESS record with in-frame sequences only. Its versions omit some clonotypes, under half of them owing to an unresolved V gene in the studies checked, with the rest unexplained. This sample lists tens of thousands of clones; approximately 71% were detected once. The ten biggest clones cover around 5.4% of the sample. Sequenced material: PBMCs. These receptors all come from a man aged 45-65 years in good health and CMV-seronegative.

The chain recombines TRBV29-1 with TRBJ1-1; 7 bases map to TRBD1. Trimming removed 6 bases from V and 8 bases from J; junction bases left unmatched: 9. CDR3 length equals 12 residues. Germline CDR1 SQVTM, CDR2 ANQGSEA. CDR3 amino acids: CSVKTTDREAFF. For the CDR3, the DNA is TGCAGCGTCAAAACGACGGACAGGGAAGCTTTCTTT.

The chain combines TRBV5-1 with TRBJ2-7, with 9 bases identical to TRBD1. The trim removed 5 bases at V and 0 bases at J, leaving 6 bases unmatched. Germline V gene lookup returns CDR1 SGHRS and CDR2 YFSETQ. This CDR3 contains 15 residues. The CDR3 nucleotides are TGCGCCAGCAGGGCGGGACAGGGTACCTCCTACGAGCAGTACTTC. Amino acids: CASRAGQGTSYEQYF.

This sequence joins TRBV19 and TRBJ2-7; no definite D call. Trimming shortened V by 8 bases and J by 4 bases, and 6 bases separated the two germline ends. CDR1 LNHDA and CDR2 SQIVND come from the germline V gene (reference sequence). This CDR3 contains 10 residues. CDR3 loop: CASQTYEQYF. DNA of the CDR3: TGTGCCAGTCAAACTTACGAGCAGTACTTC.

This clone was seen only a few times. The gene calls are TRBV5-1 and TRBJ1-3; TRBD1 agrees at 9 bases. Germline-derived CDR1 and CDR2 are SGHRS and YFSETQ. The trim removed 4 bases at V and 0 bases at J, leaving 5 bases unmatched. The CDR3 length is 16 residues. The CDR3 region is CASSGGTGNSGNTIYF. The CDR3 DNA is TGCGCCAGCAGCGGCGGGACAGGGAACTCTGGAAACACCATATATTTT.

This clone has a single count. The CDR3 DNA reads as TGTGCCAGCAGCCCAAGGTGGGTAGGAGACGAGCAGTACTTC. Translated: CASSPRWVGDEQYF. The rearrangement joins TRBV14 to TRBJ2-5; D call uncertain. The end of the DNA is better explained by TRBJ2-7, so the J call may be wrong. The CDR3 has 14 residues. Germline V CDR1 and CDR2: SGHDN, FVKESK.

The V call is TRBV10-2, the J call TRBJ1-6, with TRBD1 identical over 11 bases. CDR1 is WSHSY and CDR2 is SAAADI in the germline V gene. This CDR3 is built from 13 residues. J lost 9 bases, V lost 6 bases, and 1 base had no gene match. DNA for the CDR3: TGCGCCAGCAGGGGACAGGGGGTTTCACCCCTCCACTTT. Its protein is CASRGQGVSPLHF.

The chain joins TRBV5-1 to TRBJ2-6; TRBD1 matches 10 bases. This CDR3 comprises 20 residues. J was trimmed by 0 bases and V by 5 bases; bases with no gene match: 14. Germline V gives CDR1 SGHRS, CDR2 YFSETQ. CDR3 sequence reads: CASRLRTTGTGASGANVLTF. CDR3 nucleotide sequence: TGCGCCAGCAGACTGCGGACAACCGGGACAGGGGCCTCTGGGGCCAACGTCCTGACTTTC.

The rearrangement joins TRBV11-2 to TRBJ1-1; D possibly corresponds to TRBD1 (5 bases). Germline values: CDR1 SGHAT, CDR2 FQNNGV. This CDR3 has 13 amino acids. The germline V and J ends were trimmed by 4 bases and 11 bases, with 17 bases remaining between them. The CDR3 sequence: CASSSLGWGGAFF. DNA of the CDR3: TGTGCCAGCAGCTCCCTTGGGTGGGGGGGTGCTTTCTTT.

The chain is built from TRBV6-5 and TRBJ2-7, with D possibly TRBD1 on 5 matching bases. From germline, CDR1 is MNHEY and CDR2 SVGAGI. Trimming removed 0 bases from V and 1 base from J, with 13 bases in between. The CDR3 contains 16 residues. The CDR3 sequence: CASSYSSPGRSYEQYF. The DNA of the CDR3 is TGTGCCAGCAGTTACTCGAGTCCAGGGCGATCCTACGAGCAGTACTTC.

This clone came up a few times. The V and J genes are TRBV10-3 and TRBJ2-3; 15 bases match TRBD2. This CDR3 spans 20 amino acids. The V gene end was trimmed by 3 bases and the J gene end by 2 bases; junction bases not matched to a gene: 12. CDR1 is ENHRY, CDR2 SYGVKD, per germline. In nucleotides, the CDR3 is TGTGCCATCAGTGATCCCGGACTAGCGGGGGGGCATCCTACCACAGATACGCAGTATTTT. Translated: CAISDPGLAGGHPTTDTQYF.

The CDR3 DNA follows: TGTGCCTGGAGACCCCTCAGGGGAACCTACGAGCAGTACTTC. This translates into CAWRPLRGTYEQYF. The chain recombines TRBV30 with TRBJ2-7, with D perhaps TRBD1 (6 bases). The V and J ends lost 3 bases and 2 bases respectively, with 14 bases between them. The CDR3 spans 14 residues. Germline CDR1 reads GTSNPN; CDR2 reads SVGIG (reference sequence).

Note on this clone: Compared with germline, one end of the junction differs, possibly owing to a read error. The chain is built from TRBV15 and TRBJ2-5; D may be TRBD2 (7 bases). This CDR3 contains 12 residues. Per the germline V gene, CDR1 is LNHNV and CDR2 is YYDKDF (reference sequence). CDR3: CATSRGAGDLHF. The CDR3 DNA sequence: TGTGCCACCAGCAGGGGGGCGGGGGATCTTCACTTC.

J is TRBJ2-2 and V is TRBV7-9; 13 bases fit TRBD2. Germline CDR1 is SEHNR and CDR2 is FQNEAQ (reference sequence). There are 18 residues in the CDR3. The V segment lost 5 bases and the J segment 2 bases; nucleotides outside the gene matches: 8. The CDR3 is CASSGGLAGAANTGELFF. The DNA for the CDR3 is TGTGCCAGCAGCGGTGGACTAGCGGGGGCCGCAAACACCGGGGAGCTGTTTTTT.

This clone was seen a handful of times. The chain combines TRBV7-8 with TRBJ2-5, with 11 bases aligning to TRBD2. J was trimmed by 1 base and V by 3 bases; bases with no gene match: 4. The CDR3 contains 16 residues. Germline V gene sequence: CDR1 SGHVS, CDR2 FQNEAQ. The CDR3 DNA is TGTGCCAGCAGCTTCGGACTAGCGGGTTCCCAAGAGACCCAGTACTTC. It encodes CASSFGLAGSQETQYF.

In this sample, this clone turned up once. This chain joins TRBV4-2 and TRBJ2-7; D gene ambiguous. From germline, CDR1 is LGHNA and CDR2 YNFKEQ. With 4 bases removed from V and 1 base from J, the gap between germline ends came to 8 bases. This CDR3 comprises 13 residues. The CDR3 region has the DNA TGTGCCAGCAGCCCAGGTCTGTCCTACGAGCAGTACTTC. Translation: CASSPGLSYEQYF.

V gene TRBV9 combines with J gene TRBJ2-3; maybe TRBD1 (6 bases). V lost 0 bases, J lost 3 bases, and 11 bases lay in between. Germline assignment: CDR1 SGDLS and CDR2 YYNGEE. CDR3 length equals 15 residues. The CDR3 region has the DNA TGTGCCAGCAGCGTAGGAGGCAGGGGTACAGATACGCAGTATTTT. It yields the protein CASSVGGRGTDTQYF.

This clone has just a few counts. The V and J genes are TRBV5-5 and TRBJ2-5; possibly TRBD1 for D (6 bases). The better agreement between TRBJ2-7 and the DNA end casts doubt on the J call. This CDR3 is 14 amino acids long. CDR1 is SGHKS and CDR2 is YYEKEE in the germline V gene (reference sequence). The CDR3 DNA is TGTGCCAGCAGTCGCGGACAGAACTCCTACGAGCAGTACTTC. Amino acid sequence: CASSRGQNSYEQYF.

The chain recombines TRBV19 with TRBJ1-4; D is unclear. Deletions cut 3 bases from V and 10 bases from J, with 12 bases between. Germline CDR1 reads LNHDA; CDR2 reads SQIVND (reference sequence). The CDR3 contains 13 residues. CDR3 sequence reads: CASSIEAPGKLFF. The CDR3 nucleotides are TGTGCCAGTAGTATCGAGGCCCCGGGAAAACTGTTTTTT.

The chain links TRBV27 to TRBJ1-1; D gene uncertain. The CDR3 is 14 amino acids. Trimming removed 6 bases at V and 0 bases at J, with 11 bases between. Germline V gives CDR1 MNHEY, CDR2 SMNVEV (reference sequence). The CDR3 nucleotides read TGTGCCAGCAGCCACGGAGGAATGAACACTGAAGCTTTCTTT. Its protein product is CASSHGGMNTEAFF.

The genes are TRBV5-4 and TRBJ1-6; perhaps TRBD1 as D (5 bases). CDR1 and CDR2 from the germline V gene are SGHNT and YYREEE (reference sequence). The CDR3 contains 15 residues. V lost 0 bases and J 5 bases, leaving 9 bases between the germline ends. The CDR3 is CASSLAGVDNSPLHF. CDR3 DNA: TGTGCCAGCAGCTTGGCGGGGGTGGATAATTCACCCCTCCACTTT.

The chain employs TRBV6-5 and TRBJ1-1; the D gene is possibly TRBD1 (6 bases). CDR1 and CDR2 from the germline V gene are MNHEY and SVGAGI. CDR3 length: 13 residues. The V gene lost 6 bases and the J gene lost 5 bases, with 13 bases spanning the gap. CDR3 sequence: CASSQGMGTEAFF. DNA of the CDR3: TGTGCCAGCAGCCAGGGGATGGGTACTGAAGCTTTCTTT.

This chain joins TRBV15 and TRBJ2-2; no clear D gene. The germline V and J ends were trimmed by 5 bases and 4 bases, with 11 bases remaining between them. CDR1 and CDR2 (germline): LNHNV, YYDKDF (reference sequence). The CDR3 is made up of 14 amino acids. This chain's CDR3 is CATSGRSLTGELFF. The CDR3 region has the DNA TGTGCCACCAGCGGCAGATCCCTCACCGGGGAGCTGTTTTTT. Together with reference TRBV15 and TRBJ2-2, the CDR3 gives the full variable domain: DAMVIQNPRYQVTQFGKPVTLSCSQTLNHNVMYWYQQKSSQAPKLLFHYYDKDFNNEADTPDNFQSRRPNTSFCFLDIRSPGLGDTAMYLCATSGRSLTGELFFGEGSRLTVL.

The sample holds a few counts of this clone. This chain's CDR3 is CASSLGAEAFF. As DNA, the CDR3 is TGTGCCAGCAGCCTAGGCGCTGAAGCTTTCTTT. The chain joins TRBV27 to TRBJ1-1; D is unresolved. Germline assignment: CDR1 MNHEY and CDR2 SMNVEV (reference sequence). This CDR3 spans 11 amino acids. Trimming took 6 bases from V and 6 from J, leaving 8 bases between them.

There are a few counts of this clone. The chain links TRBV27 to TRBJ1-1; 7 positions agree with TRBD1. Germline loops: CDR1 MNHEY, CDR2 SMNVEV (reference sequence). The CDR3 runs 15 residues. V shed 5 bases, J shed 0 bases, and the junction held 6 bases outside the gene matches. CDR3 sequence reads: CASSTRQGVNTEAFF. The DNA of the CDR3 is TGTGCCAGCAGTACCCGACAGGGAGTGAACACTGAAGCTTTCTTT.

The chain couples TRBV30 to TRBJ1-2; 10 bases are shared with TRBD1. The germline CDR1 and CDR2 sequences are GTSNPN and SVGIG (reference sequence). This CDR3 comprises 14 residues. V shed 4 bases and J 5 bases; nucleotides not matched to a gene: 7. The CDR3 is CAWMDRGNLYGYTF. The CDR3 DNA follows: TGTGCCTGGATGGACAGGGGGAACCTTTATGGCTACACCTTC.

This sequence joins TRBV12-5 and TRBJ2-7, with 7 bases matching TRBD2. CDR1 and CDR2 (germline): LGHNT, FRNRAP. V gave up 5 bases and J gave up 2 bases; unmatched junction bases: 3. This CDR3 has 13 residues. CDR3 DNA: TGTGCTAGTGGTCTGGCGGGGGCCTACGAGCAGTACTTC. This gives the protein CASGLAGAYEQYF.

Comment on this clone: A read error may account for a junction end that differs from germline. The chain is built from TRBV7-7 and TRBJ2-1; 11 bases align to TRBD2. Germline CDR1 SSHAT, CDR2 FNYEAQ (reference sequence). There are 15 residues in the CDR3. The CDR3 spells CASSLAGGPYNEQFF. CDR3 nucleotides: TGTGCTAGCAGCTTAGCGGGGGGGCCCTACAATGAGCAGTTCTTC.

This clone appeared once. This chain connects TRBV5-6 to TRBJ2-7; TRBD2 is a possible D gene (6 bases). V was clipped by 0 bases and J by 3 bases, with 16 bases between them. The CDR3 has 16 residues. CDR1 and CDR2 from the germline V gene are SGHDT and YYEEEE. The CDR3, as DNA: TGTGCCAGCAGCTTGGCGGGCGCCGCGGGGCTCTACGAGCAGTACTTC. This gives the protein CASSLAGAAGLYEQYF.

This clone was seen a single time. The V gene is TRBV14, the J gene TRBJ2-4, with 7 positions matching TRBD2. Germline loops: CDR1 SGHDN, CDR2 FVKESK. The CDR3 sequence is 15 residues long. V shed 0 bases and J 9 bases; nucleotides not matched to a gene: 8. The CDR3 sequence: CASSQDLGAGSIQYF. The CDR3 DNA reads TGTGCCAGCAGCCAAGATCTTGGAGCGGGGAGCATTCAGTACTTC.

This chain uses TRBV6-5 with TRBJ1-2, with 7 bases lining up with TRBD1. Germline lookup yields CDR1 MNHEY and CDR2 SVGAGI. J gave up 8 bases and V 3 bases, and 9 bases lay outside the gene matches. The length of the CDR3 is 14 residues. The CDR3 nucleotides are TGTGCCAGCAGTTATAACACAGGGGCGGGAGGCTACACCTTC. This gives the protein CASSYNTGAGGYTF.

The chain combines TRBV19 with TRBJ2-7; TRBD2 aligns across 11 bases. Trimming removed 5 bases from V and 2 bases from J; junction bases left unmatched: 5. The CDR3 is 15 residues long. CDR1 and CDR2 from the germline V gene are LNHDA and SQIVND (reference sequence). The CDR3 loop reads CASSFGTSGTYEQYF. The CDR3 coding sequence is TGTGCCAGTAGTTTCGGGACTAGCGGAACCTACGAGCAGTACTTC.

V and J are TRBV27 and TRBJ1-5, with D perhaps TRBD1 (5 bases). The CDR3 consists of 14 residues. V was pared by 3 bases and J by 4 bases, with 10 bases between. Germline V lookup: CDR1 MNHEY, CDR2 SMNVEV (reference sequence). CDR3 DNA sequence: TGTGCCAGCAGTTTGTGGGGGGAGAATCAGCCCCAGCATTTT. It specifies CASSLWGENQPQHF.